The rows below give T cell receptor beta chains drawn from one sample of a study of shared clonotypes between healthy human individuals. Assay used: immunoSEQ multiplex PCR; TCRdb lists only in-frame clones, some missing. Of roughly 2.6 million clones in the sample, roughly 92% were seen once. Sequencing was carried out using naive CD4+ T cells sorted from blood. The receptors shown here come from a man aged 18 to 30 in good health. CDR3s include the opening cysteine and the closing phenylalanine or tryptophan. Fields, in order: CDR3 length, V gene, D gene, J gene, clone size, CDR3 DNA, CDR3 protein. A D gene is named only where the DNA matches it firmly. The size of a clone is reported for some rows only, either as once, few or many, or as a class for expanded clones.

len: 14; v_gene: TRBV5-1; d_gene: NA; j_gene: TRBJ2-7; abundance: once; CDR3nt: TGCGCCAGCAGCTTGTTTCAGGGATCCTACGAGCAGTACTTC; CDR3aa: CASSLFQGSYEQYF
len: 16; v_gene: TRBV9; d_gene: NA; j_gene: TRBJ2-7; abundance: NA; CDR3nt: TGTGCCAGCAGCACCCAAAGACAGGAACACTTAGAAGAGCAGTACTTC; CDR3aa: CASSTQRQEHLEEQYF
len: 18; v_gene: TRBV30; d_gene: NA; j_gene: TRBJ1-3; abundance: once; CDR3nt: TGTGCCTGGAGTGTAAGTTTTAAGGGATCGGCGCACGGAAACACCATATATTTT; CDR3aa: CAWSVSFKGSAHGNTIYF
len: 14; v_gene: TRBV6-6; d_gene: NA; j_gene: TRBJ1-5; abundance: NA; CDR3nt: TGTGCCAGCAGGGGGGCCGGGGGTAATCAGCCCCAGCATTTT; CDR3aa: CASRGAGGNQPQHF
len: 12; v_gene: TRBV28; d_gene: NA; j_gene: TRBJ1-4; abundance: NA; CDR3nt: TGTGCCAGCAGTTTTATACGTGAAAAACTGTTTTTT; CDR3aa: CASSFIREKLFF
len: 14; v_gene: TRBV2; d_gene: TRBD1; j_gene: TRBJ1-5; abundance: NA; CDR3nt: TGTGCCGGTCTTTGGGGACAGGGGGCTCAGCCCCAGCATTTT; CDR3aa: CAGLWGQGAQPQHF
len: 15; v_gene: TRBV18; d_gene: NA; j_gene: TRBJ2-7; abundance: once; CDR3nt: TGTGCCAGCTCCCCGAATGTCCGGGACGGGGGCGAGCAGTACTTC; CDR3aa: CASSPNVRDGGEQYF
len: 14; v_gene: TRBV4-1; d_gene: NA; j_gene: TRBJ1-1; abundance: once; CDR3nt: TGCGCCAGCAGCCTCCGGACGGGGAACACTGAAGCTTTCTTT; CDR3aa: CASSLRTGNTEAFF
len: 11; v_gene: TRBV28; d_gene: NA; j_gene: TRBJ2-1; abundance: NA; CDR3nt: TGTGCCAGCAGTTTAAGGGGTGAGCAGTTCTTC; CDR3aa: CASSLRGEQFF
len: 13; v_gene: TRBV6-1; d_gene: NA; j_gene: TRBJ2-2; abundance: once; CDR3nt: TGTGCCAGCACCCCCCTTAACACCGGGGAGCTGTTTTTT; CDR3aa: CASTPLNTGELFF
len: 15; v_gene: TRBV11-2; d_gene: NA; j_gene: TRBJ2-5; abundance: NA; CDR3nt: TGTGCCAGCAGCTTAGGCAGGGGATACCAAGAGACCCAGTACTTC; CDR3aa: CASSLGRGYQETQYF
len: 13; v_gene: TRBV18; d_gene: NA; j_gene: TRBJ1-2; abundance: NA; CDR3nt: TGTGCCAGCTCCCCCTACAGGGAGTATGGCTACACCTTC; CDR3aa: CASSPYREYGYTF
len: 15; v_gene: TRBV27; d_gene: NA; j_gene: TRBJ2-7; abundance: NA; CDR3nt: TGTGCCAGCAGTAGGCACCGGGACTCCCTCAACGAGCAGTACTTC; CDR3aa: CASSRHRDSLNEQYF
len: 18; v_gene: TRBV12-5; d_gene: TRBD1; j_gene: TRBJ2-2; abundance: once; CDR3nt: TGTGCTAGTGGTTTGGTACAAAAAGGGGGCAAGGACACCGGGGAGCTGTTTTTT; CDR3aa: CASGLVQKGGKDTGELFF
len: 14; v_gene: TRBV10-2; d_gene: NA; j_gene: TRBJ1-1; abundance: NA; CDR3nt: TGCGCCAGCAGTGAGTCGGGGGTTAGGGCTGAAGCTTTCTTT; CDR3aa: CASSESGVRAEAFF
len: 13; v_gene: TRBV21-1; d_gene: NA; j_gene: TRBJ2-7; abundance: NA; CDR3nt: TGTGCCAGCTACGGGACAGGCGTATGGGAGCAGTACTTC; CDR3aa: CASYGTGVWEQYF
len: 15; v_gene: TRBV28; d_gene: TRBD2; j_gene: TRBJ2-1; abundance: NA; CDR3nt: TGTGCCAGCAGTTTTACATTGAGCGGGAAGGGTGTGCAGTTCTTC; CDR3aa: CASSFTLSGKGVQFF
len: 16; v_gene: TRBV5-6; d_gene: NA; j_gene: TRBJ2-5; abundance: NA; CDR3nt: TGTGCCAGCAGCTTGATCCTGGGGGGCGGAGGCGAGACCCAGTACTTC; CDR3aa: CASSLILGGGGETQYF
len: 17; v_gene: TRBV11-2; d_gene: NA; j_gene: TRBJ1-6; abundance: NA; CDR3nt: TGTGCCAGCAGCTTAGAGGGAAGATCAGCCCTTAATTCACCCCTCCACTTT; CDR3aa: CASSLEGRSALNSPLHF
len: 16; v_gene: TRBV4-3; d_gene: NA; j_gene: TRBJ1-6; abundance: NA; CDR3nt: TGCGCCAGCAGCCAAGATCTGGGCCAGGCATATTCACCCCTCCACTTT; CDR3aa: CASSQDLGQAYSPLHF
len: 14; v_gene: TRBV2; d_gene: NA; j_gene: TRBJ2-7; abundance: NA; CDR3nt: TGTGCCAGCAGTGATGCAGGGACGGGCTACGAGCAGTACTTC; CDR3aa: CASSDAGTGYEQYF
len: 12; v_gene: TRBV30; d_gene: NA; j_gene: TRBJ1-6; abundance: NA; CDR3nt: TGTGCCTGGAAGGACACCGGGTCACCCCCCCACTTT; CDR3aa: CAWKDTGSPPHF
len: 14; v_gene: TRBV27; d_gene: NA; j_gene: TRBJ2-5; abundance: NA; CDR3nt: TGTGCCAGCAGTTTATCCGGTACCGGAGTGACCCAGTACTTC; CDR3aa: CASSLSGTGVTQYF
len: 13; v_gene: TRBV2; d_gene: TRBD1; j_gene: TRBJ1-6; abundance: NA; CDR3nt: TGTGCCAGCAGCGGGACAGGGCGATCACCCCTCCACTTT; CDR3aa: CASSGTGRSPLHF
len: 15; v_gene: TRBV6-5; d_gene: NA; j_gene: TRBJ1-5; abundance: NA; CDR3nt: TGTGCCAGCAGTTACTCGGGGGGTAGCAATCAGCCCCAGCATTTT; CDR3aa: CASSYSGGSNQPQHF
len: 19; v_gene: TRBV4-3; d_gene: TRBD1; j_gene: TRBJ1-4; abundance: NA; CDR3nt: TGCGCCAGCAGCCCCTATAGCCAGGGGGCTGTCGGAACTAATGAAAAACTGTTTTTT; CDR3aa: CASSPYSQGAVGTNEKLFF
len: 13; v_gene: TRBV6-5; d_gene: NA; j_gene: TRBJ1-6; abundance: few; CDR3nt: TGTGCCAGCAGACCCGGACAGAATTCACCCCTCCACTTT; CDR3aa: CASRPGQNSPLHF
len: 15; v_gene: TRBV4-3; d_gene: NA; j_gene: TRBJ1-2; abundance: NA; CDR3nt: TGCGCCAGCAGCCAAGGGGTAAATCAAAACTATGGCTACACCTTC; CDR3aa: CASSQGVNQNYGYTF
len: 18; v_gene: TRBV11-2; d_gene: NA; j_gene: TRBJ2-7; abundance: NA; CDR3nt: TGTGCCAGCAGCTCTCCAACAGGGCATGGGACGACCGCCTACGAGCAGTACTTC; CDR3aa: CASSSPTGHGTTAYEQYF
len: 15; v_gene: TRBV6-5; d_gene: NA; j_gene: TRBJ2-3; abundance: once; CDR3nt: TGTGCCAGCAGTTACTCGTCGCCAGGAAGTGGGACGCAGTATTTT; CDR3aa: CASSYSSPGSGTQYF
len: 13; v_gene: TRBV18; d_gene: NA; j_gene: TRBJ2-1; abundance: NA; CDR3nt: TGTGCCAGCTCAGACCAGGGGCGGGGTGAGCAGTTCTTC; CDR3aa: CASSDQGRGEQFF
len: 13; v_gene: TRBV7-2; d_gene: NA; j_gene: TRBJ2-7; abundance: NA; CDR3nt: TGTGCCAGCAGCTTAGTTGTATACTACGAGCAGTACTTC; CDR3aa: CASSLVVYYEQYF
len: 14; v_gene: TRBV7-2; d_gene: TRBD2; j_gene: TRBJ2-7; abundance: NA; CDR3nt: TGTGCCAGCAGCTTGGGGACTACAGCCTACGAGCAGTACTTC; CDR3aa: CASSLGTTAYEQYF
len: 10; v_gene: TRBV18; d_gene: NA; j_gene: TRBJ2-1; abundance: NA; CDR3nt: TGTGCCAGCTCAACCAATGAGCAGTTCTTC; CDR3aa: CASSTNEQFF
len: 15; v_gene: TRBV30; d_gene: NA; j_gene: TRBJ2-6; abundance: NA; CDR3nt: TGTGCCTGGAGTGACGGGGGGCTAGGGGCCAACGTCCTGACTTTC; CDR3aa: CAWSDGGLGANVLTF
len: 16; v_gene: TRBV6-6; d_gene: NA; j_gene: TRBJ2-3; abundance: NA; CDR3nt: TGTGCCAGCAGTTACTCGGGGGGAGTCGGCACAGATACGCAGTATTTT; CDR3aa: CASSYSGGVGTDTQYF